This T cell receptor (beta chain) was identified in a study of blood T cell repertoires in COVID-19. There are 16 residues in the CDR3. The V end was cut by 4 bases, the J end by 0 bases, with 14 bases between. Germline-derived CDR1 and CDR2 are SGHRS and YFSETQ. Sequencing was performed with immunoSEQ multiplex PCR; in TCRdb, only in-frame clones are kept and a portion is missing. The sample carries around 250,000 clones, approximately 85% recorded once. The material sequenced was PBMCs or T cells enriched from blood (not recorded which). The receptor was isolated from a woman in her forties or fifties who had recovered from COVID-19. V usage is TRBV5-1 and J usage is TRBJ2-1; D is undetermined. DNA of the CDR3: TGCGCCAGCAGCCCCGCCCGCGGAAGCTCCTACAATGAGCAGTTCTTC. This translates into CASSPARGSSYNEQFF.